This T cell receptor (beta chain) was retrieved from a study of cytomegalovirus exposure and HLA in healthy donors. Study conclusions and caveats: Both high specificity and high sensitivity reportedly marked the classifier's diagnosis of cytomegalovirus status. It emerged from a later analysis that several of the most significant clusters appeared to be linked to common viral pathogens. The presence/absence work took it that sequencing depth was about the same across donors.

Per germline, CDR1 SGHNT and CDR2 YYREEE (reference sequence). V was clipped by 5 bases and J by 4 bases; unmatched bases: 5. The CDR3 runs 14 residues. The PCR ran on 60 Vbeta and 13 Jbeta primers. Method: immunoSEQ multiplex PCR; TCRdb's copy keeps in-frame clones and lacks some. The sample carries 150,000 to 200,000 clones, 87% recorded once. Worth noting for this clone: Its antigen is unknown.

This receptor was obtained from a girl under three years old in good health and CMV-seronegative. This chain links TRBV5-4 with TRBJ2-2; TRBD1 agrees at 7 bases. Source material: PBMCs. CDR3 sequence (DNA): TGTGCCAGCAGTCAACAGGGGATCACCGGGGAGCTGTTTTTT. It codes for CASSQQGITGELFF. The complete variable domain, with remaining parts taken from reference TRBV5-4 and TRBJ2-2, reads ETGVTQSPTHLIKTRGQQVTLRCSSQSGHNTVSWYQQALGQGPQFIFQYYREEENGRGNFPPRFSGLQFPNYSSELNVNALELDDSALYLCASSQQGITGELFFGEGSRLTVL.